Sequencing of this T cell receptor (beta chain) was carried out in a study of T cells after yellow fever vaccination. This clonotype was seen more than once but under ten times. TCRdb re-called the 5' RACE reads through MiXCR, storing one row per CDR3 protein. The sample has roughly 310,000 distinct CDR3 sequences, roughly 9.4% seen once. This CDR3 spans 17 amino acids. The germline V gene encodes CDR1 SGDLS and CDR2 YYNGEE. Trimming removed 0 bases at V and 0 bases at J, with 13 bases between. Sequenced material: PBMCs, taken on the day of the first yellow fever vaccination. The chain employs TRBV9 and TRBJ1-3, with a tentative D call TRBD1 (6 bases). The receptor was isolated from a man younger than 30 who received the YFV17D yellow fever vaccine. The CDR3 sequence: CASSVAPGQSSGNTIYF. Here the CDR3 DNA reads TGTGCCAGCAGCGTAGCTCCCGGACAGAGCTCTGGAAACACCATATATTTT.